These 21 T cell receptor beta chains were sequenced from one sample in a study of blood T cells in healthy people across ages. Through a sample-barcoded 5' primer and a J-beta primer mix, a second PCR was run for roughly 7 to 11 cycles. Each CDR3 protein is one row after TCRdb ran MiXCR on the 5' RACE reads. The repertoire holds 750,000 to 950,000 distinct CDR3 sequences, with almost 30% as singletons. These data are also associated with another study on T cells of mothers and their children.

Sequences were obtained from blood. The receptors were gathered from a woman in her 40s in good health.

This clonotype was detected only a few times. The genes are TRBV20-1 and TRBJ1-3, with D unclear. Germline V gives CDR1 DFQATT, CDR2 SNEGSKA (reference sequence). The CDR3 spans 16 residues. Trimming shortened V by 1 base and J by 0 bases, and 13 bases separated the two germline ends. The CDR3 sequence is CSARGRSISSGNTIYF. In nucleotides, the CDR3 is TGCAGTGCTAGAGGACGGTCGATAAGCTCTGGAAACACCATATATTTT.

This clonotype was recorded many times. The chain combines TRBV5-5 with TRBJ2-7; tentative D call: TRBD2 (5 bases). V dropped 0 bases and J dropped 2 bases, with 12 bases sitting between them. This CDR3 contains 15 residues. Germline-derived CDR1 and CDR2 are SGHKS and YYEKEE (reference sequence). CDR3 nucleotide sequence: TGTGCCAGCAGCTTGGGGATAGAGGGAACCTACGAGCAGTACTTC. Translating it yields CASSLGIEGTYEQYF.

In this sample, this clonotype turned up many times. The chain joins TRBV20-1 to TRBJ2-7, with 9 bases identical to TRBD2. Germline V gene sequence: CDR1 DFQATT, CDR2 SNEGSKA (reference sequence). Unmatched junction bases numbered 4, after V lost 1 base and J lost 0 bases. This CDR3 region has 15 residues. The DNA of the CDR3 is TGCAGTGCTAGAGCGACTAGCGGTTTCTCCTACGAGCAGTACTTC. It encodes CSARATSGFSYEQYF.

CDR3 protein: CASSSGVLQLRGPRGGYTF. The CDR3 nucleotides are TGCGCCAGCAGCTCTGGGGTGTTACAACTCCGGGGCCCCAGGGGTGGCTACACCTTC. The chain is built from TRBV5-1 and TRBJ1-2, with D possibly TRBD1 on 6 matching bases. With 3 bases removed from V and 7 bases from J, the gap between germline ends came to 31 bases. The CDR3 loop spans 19 amino acids. Germline CDR1 is SGHRS and CDR2 is YFSETQ.

V gene TRBV11-2 combines with J gene TRBJ2-1, with 13 bases identical to TRBD2. V shed 5 bases, J shed 4 bases, and the junction held 20 bases outside the gene matches. The length of the CDR3 is 21 residues. From germline, CDR1 is SGHAT and CDR2 FQNNGV. The CDR3 DNA is TGTGCCAGCAGCCCCACTAGCGGGAGGGCCTCCGCATCCCCTCCTTACAATGAGCAGTTCTTC. It is translated as CASSPTSGRASASPPYNEQFF.

The table lists this clonotype with many counts. The chain uses TRBV29-1 and TRBJ2-7; TRBD1 matches 10 bases. The germline CDR1 and CDR2 sequences are SQVTM and ANQGSEA. The CDR3 consists of 15 residues. With 6 bases clipped from V and 4 bases from J, the junction kept 12 bases outside the gene matches. The CDR3 here is CSVDTGTGVRYEQYF. CDR3 in DNA: TGCAGCGTCGACACCGGGACAGGGGTAAGATACGAGCAGTACTTC.

This clonotype has more than one count but fewer than ten. The rearrangement uses TRBV28 and TRBJ1-5; D perhaps matches TRBD1 (5 bases). Germline V gives CDR1 MDHEN, CDR2 SYDVKM. V was shortened by 5 bases and J by 0 bases, with 11 bases between the two germline ends. The CDR3 totals 15 residues. The CDR3 coding sequence is TGTGCCAGCAGTCCGGGGGTGTATAGCAATCAGCCCCAGCATTTT. This sequence encodes CASSPGVYSNQPQHF.

This clonotype was recorded once. V gene TRBV2 combines with J gene TRBJ2-5; 10 nucleotides agree with TRBD2. Germline V lookup: CDR1 SNHLY, CDR2 FYNNEI. The CDR3 loop spans 15 amino acids. Trimming removed 3 bases from V and 5 bases from J; junction bases left unmatched: 6. CDR3 coding DNA: TGTGCCAGCAGTGATGCTAGCGGGGGCCGGGAGACCCAGTACTTC. Its protein is CASSDASGGRETQYF.

The chain has TRBV7-9 and TRBJ1-5; a possible D gene is TRBD1 (5 bases). CDR3 length equals 18 residues. Trimming pared 1 base from V and 3 bases from J, leaving 19 bases between. Germline lookup yields CDR1 SEHNR and CDR2 FQNEAQ (reference sequence). The CDR3 is CASSLGGVPGRDNQPQHF. The CDR3 nucleotides read TGTGCCAGCAGCTTAGGGGGGGTTCCGGGGAGAGACAATCAGCCCCAGCATTTT.

This clonotype occurred many times. The genes are TRBV18 and TRBJ2-7; possible D gene TRBD1, 5 bases. V lost 1 base, J lost 3 bases, and 10 bases lay in between. Per the germline V gene, CDR1 is KGHSH and CDR2 is LQKENI. This CDR3 is built from 14 residues. CDR3 loop: CASSPRQGLYEQYF. In DNA, the CDR3 is TGTGCCAGCTCACCACGCCAGGGTCTCTACGAGCAGTACTTC.

This clonotype was found a few times. The chain is built from TRBV4-1 and TRBJ1-2; a weak D match, TRBD1 (5 bases). The length of the CDR3 is 15 residues. Deletions cut 4 bases from V and 5 bases from J, with 17 bases between. CDR1 and CDR2 (germline): MGHRA, YSYEKL. The CDR3 region has the DNA TGCGCCAGCAGCCCTCGGGACGGCAGCGCTTATGGCTACACCTTC. It specifies CASSPRDGSAYGYTF.

The gene calls are TRBV3-1 and TRBJ2-1; D perhaps matches TRBD2 (5 bases). Per germline, CDR1 LGHDT and CDR2 YNNKEL (reference sequence). The CDR3 is 15 amino acids. Trimming took off 2 bases at V and 4 bases at J, with 12 bases between the two ends. The CDR3 DNA sequence: TGTGCCAGCAGCCAATCAGGACTTTCTTACAATGAGCAGTTCTTC. Amino acids: CASSQSGLSYNEQFF.

For this clonotype: A much larger clone is a single base away; this may be a read error. The genes are TRBV6-4 and TRBJ2-5, with TRBD2 matching 11 bases. There are 16 residues in the CDR3. Germline V CDR1 and CDR2: MRHNA, SNTAGT. This CDR3 reads CASSDSSSGGAEIQYF. The CDR3 DNA sequence: TGTGCCAGCAGTGACTCGAGTAGCGGGGGGGCAGAGATCCAGTACTTC.

This clonotype came up many times. As DNA, the CDR3 is TGCGCCAGCAGCCAAGTTCGGGGCCCAGCGGGTGGGCAAGAGACCCAGTACTTC. Translated, it gives CASSQVRGPAGGQETQYF. The chain employs TRBV4-1 and TRBJ2-5; a possible D gene is TRBD2 (6 bases). V was pared by 1 base and J by 2 bases, with 20 bases between. Germline CDR1 reads MGHRA; CDR2 reads YSYEKL. CDR3 size: 18 residues.

This clonotype was observed a handful of times. This chain joins TRBV4-3 and TRBJ2-6; no clear D. V was cut by 0 bases and J by 1 base, with 10 bases left in between. Germline V gives CDR1 LGHNA, CDR2 YSLEER. CDR3 length: 17 residues. The CDR3 region has the DNA TGCGCCAGCAGCCAAGAGGCTCGCCAGTCTGGGGCCAACGTCCTGACTTTC. It codes for CASSQEARQSGANVLTF.

This chain links TRBV14 with TRBJ2-5; weak D call: TRBD1 (5 bases). The CDR3 runs to 15 residues. Trimming pared 0 bases from V and 5 bases from J, leaving 13 bases between. CDR1 SGHDN and CDR2 FVKESK come from the germline V gene. Written as DNA, the CDR3 is TGTGCCAGCAGCCAAGATATGACAGCCAGCGAGACCCAGTACTTC. Translated, it gives CASSQDMTASETQYF.

This chain connects TRBV9 to TRBJ2-7; 7 bases are shared with TRBD1. Germline loops: CDR1 SGDLS, CDR2 YYNGEE. The CDR3 runs 12 residues. Germline trimming cut 1 base from V and 12 bases from J; bases unmatched to any gene: 7. The CDR3 DNA follows: TGTGCCAGCAGCGTAACAGGGGCCGCGCCGTACTTC. Translated, it gives CASSVTGAAPYF.

This clonotype has at least ten counts. This sequence joins TRBV7-2 and TRBJ2-7, with 7 bases lining up with TRBD1. The germline gives CDR1 SGHTA, CDR2 FQGNSA. The CDR3 is 13 residues long. Trimming removed 5 bases from V and 7 bases from J; junction bases left unmatched: 8. The CDR3 sequence is CASSAGTVQEQYF. The CDR3 DNA reads TGTGCCAGCAGCGCAGGGACAGTCCAAGAGCAGTACTTC.

The genes are TRBV20-1 and TRBJ1-4; no firm D call. Trimming cost V 4 bases and J 3 bases, with 6 bases left between them. Per the germline V gene, CDR1 is DFQATT and CDR2 is SNEGSKA (reference sequence). This CDR3 region has 12 residues. The CDR3 region is CSAINPNEKLFF. DNA for the CDR3: TGCAGTGCTATAAATCCTAATGAAAAACTGTTTTTT.

CDR3 protein: CAWDRVYNSPLHF. The DNA for the CDR3 is TGTGCCTGGGACAGGGTCTATAATTCACCCCTCCACTTT. J is TRBJ1-6 and V is TRBV30; 7 bases line up with TRBD1. J lost 3 bases, V lost 5 bases, and 1 base had no gene match. Germline lookup yields CDR1 GTSNPN and CDR2 SVGIG (reference sequence). The CDR3 covers 13 residues.

This clonotype was found many times. The V and J genes are TRBV28 and TRBJ2-7; 7 bases are a match to TRBD1. The CDR3 sequence is 14 residues long. The germline CDR1 and CDR2 sequences are MDHEN and SYDVKM. The V gene end was trimmed by 5 bases and the J gene end by 2 bases; junction bases not matched to a gene: 6. The CDR3 spells CASSNRQGPYEQYF. The CDR3 DNA reads TGTGCCAGCAGTAACCGACAGGGACCCTACGAGCAGTACTTC.